The sequence of this T cell receptor beta chain was determined in a study of PD-1 blockade in classical Hodgkin lymphoma. Whole-study findings and limits: Newly diagnosed patients were reported to start with lower TCR diversity than healthy donors. The origin of the repertoire differences remains undefined, with disease activity or prior therapy as possible causes.

The protocol was immunoSEQ multiplex PCR, while the TCRdb copy is restricted to in-frame clones and leaves out a portion. Of 15,000 to 17,000 clones detected, 70% to 90% appear once; the ten largest clones hold 0.65% to 1%. Of note for this clone: Antigen specificity is unknown.

The CDR3 has 16 amino acids. The V and J ends lost 3 bases and 6 bases, in that order; junction bases with no gene match: 13. Germline V lookup: CDR1 SGHRS, CDR2 YFSETQ. As for time point: newly diagnosed, previously untreated cHL patient sample. Researchers report purifying CD4+ T cells from thawed PBMCs by magnetic negative selection. Newly diagnosed, untreated classical Hodgkin lymphoma PBMCs provided comparison. The chain has TRBV5-1 and TRBJ2-3; 7 nucleotides match TRBD2. Material: CD4+ T cells from blood. This clonotype was sampled from a human donor with classical Hodgkin lymphoma. The CDR3 protein is CASSSTVGGRRDTQYF. CDR3 nucleotide sequence: TGCGCCAGCAGCTCTACCGTGGGGGGGAGAAGGGATACGCAGTATTTT.